A single sample gave rise to the 27 T cell receptor beta chains below, sequenced in a study of beta chain features in type 1 diabetes. General study findings and limits: All four CD4+ subsets of Type 1 diabetes patients contained TCRB CDR3s that were moderately but significantly shorter.

Of the isolated RNA, all was reverse transcribed, and so the sequenced material was expressed TCRB transcripts. Generated by immunoSEQ multiplex PCR, the TCRdb table keeps only in-frame clones and is missing some. Counted here are approximately 57,000 clones, roughly half occurring once; the ten biggest clones make up 2.6%. These receptors' antigens are unknown. Sequences were obtained from Tregs from blood. The source is a woman aged 40 to 50 with type 1 diabetes.

This clone was observed a handful of times. The V gene is TRBV6-5, the J gene TRBJ1-2; 8 nucleotides agree with TRBD1. This CDR3 is built from 13 residues. The ends lost 6 bases at V and 8 bases at J; junction bases unmatched: 8. Looked up from germline, CDR1 is MNHEY and CDR2 is SVGAGI. This CDR3 reads CASSLGQGTGYTF. DNA for the CDR3: TGTGCCAGCAGCTTAGGACAGGGCACAGGCTACACCTTC.

This sequence joins TRBV11-3 and TRBJ2-5; TRBD2 might be the D (6 bases). The CDR3 runs to 15 residues. In germline, CDR1 is SGHNT, CDR2 YENEEA. Trimming stripped 1 base from V and 4 bases from J, with 13 bases between. The CDR3 DNA is TGTGCCAGCAGCTTAGGAGCGGGCGGCACAGAGACCCAGTACTTC. Translating gives CASSLGAGGTETQYF.

The V gene is TRBV6-1, the J gene TRBJ1-5; 8 bases align to TRBD1. The CDR3 runs to 14 residues. Germline values: CDR1 MNHNS, CDR2 SASEGT. With 4 bases clipped from V and 3 bases from J, the junction kept 2 bases outside the gene matches. CDR3 sequence (DNA): TGTGCCAGCAGTGGACAGGGGAACAATCAGCCCCAGCATTTT. Protein product: CASSGQGNNQPQHF.

The CDR3, as DNA: TGTGCCACCAGCAGTGATACTAGCTCTGGGGCCAACGTCCTGACTTTC. Encoded protein: CATSSDTSSGANVLTF. The J gene is TRBJ2-6, the V gene TRBV15; D is possibly TRBD2 (5 bases). CDR1 and CDR2 (germline): LNHNV, YYDKDF (reference sequence). The CDR3 extends over 16 amino acids. V was pared by 3 bases and J by 0 bases, with 9 bases between.

V usage is TRBV29-1 and J usage is TRBJ1-2; D perhaps matches TRBD1 (5 bases). The ends were cut back, 5 bases at V and 7 bases at J, with 14 bases in the middle. This CDR3 comprises 12 residues. Per the germline V gene, CDR1 is SQVTM and CDR2 is ANQGSEA. The CDR3: CSVTGGERGYTF. Written as DNA, the CDR3 is TGCAGCGTTACCGGGGGGGAGCGTGGCTACACCTTC.

This clone occurred a few times. V gene TRBV28 combines with J gene TRBJ2-7, with D perhaps TRBD1 (5 bases). CDR1 is MDHEN, CDR2 SYDVKM, per germline. The ends were cut back, 7 bases at V and 0 bases at J, with 16 bases in the middle. This CDR3 is 15 amino acids long. The CDR3 reads CASTRLGVSSYEQYF. The CDR3 coding sequence is TGTGCCAGCACCCGCCTAGGGGTATCCTCCTACGAGCAGTACTTC.

This clone was recorded once. This chain connects TRBV10-3 to TRBJ2-2, with a tentative D call TRBD1 (6 bases). The germline gives CDR1 ENHRY, CDR2 SYGVKD. CDR3 length: 14 amino acids. V lost 2 bases and J 7 bases, leaving 11 bases between the germline ends. CDR3 in DNA: TGTGCCATCAGTGAGGGACAGCTGGGCGGGGAGCTGTTTTTT. Residues: CAISEGQLGGELFF.

This clone was seen a few times. V is TRBV6-5 and J is TRBJ1-1; D gene unclear. Germline lookup yields CDR1 MNHEY and CDR2 SVGAGI. This CDR3 comprises 15 residues. V was trimmed by 8 bases and J by 0 bases, leaving 16 bases between them. Here the CDR3 DNA reads TGTGCCAGCTCGCGGCAGAGCAATCTGAACACTGAAGCTTTCTTT. This sequence encodes CASSRQSNLNTEAFF.

V usage is TRBV7-3 and J usage is TRBJ2-7; 9 bases are a match to TRBD2. Germline trimming cut 5 bases from V and 6 bases from J; bases unmatched to any gene: 8. The CDR3 has 14 amino acids. The germline V gene encodes CDR1 SGHTA and CDR2 FQGTGA. The chain's CDR3 is CASSPTAGGFEQYF. The CDR3 DNA follows: TGTGCCAGCAGCCCAACAGCGGGGGGCTTCGAGCAGTACTTC.

The table lists this clone with a few counts. V and J are TRBV30 and TRBJ2-1; TRBD2 might be the D (6 bases). From germline, CDR1 is GTSNPN and CDR2 SVGIG (reference sequence). This CDR3 has 11 amino acids. The ends were cut back, 0 bases at V and 15 bases at J, with 12 bases in the middle. CDR3 in amino acids: CAWSVGGITFF. The CDR3 DNA follows: TGTGCCTGGAGTGTTGGCGGGATTACGTTCTTC.

The count of this clone is one. This chain links TRBV7-9 with TRBJ1-2, with TRBD1 matching 7 bases. Germline lookup yields CDR1 SEHNR and CDR2 FQNEAQ (reference sequence). The CDR3 spans 13 residues. V gave up 2 bases and J gave up 9 bases; unmatched junction bases: 6. The CDR3 loop is CASSLQQGIRYTF. The CDR3 DNA reads as TGTGCCAGCAGCTTACAACAGGGGATTCGCTACACCTTC.

The genes are TRBV19 and TRBJ2-3; D might be TRBD1 (5 bases). This CDR3 has 14 residues. Germline V gives CDR1 LNHDA, CDR2 SQIVND (reference sequence). Trimming left V 3 bases short and J 3 bases short, with 10 bases between. Here the CDR3 DNA reads TGTGCCAGTAGTATTGTGACAGAAACAGATACGCAGTATTTT. It yields the protein CASSIVTETDTQYF. Complete variable domain (other parts from reference TRBV19 and TRBJ2-3): DGGITQSPKYLFRKEGQNVTLSCEQNLNHDAMYWYRQDPGQGLRLIYYSQIVNDFQKGDIAEGYSVSREKKESFPLTVTSAQKNPTAFYLCASSIVTETDTQYFGPGTRLTVL.

This clone showed up just a few times. The gene calls are TRBV5-8 and TRBJ2-1, with a possible D match to TRBD2 (5 bases). The CDR3 is 15 residues long. V was cut by 2 bases and J by 8 bases, with 17 bases left in between. CDR1 is SGHTS and CDR2 is YDEGEE in the germline V gene. The chain's CDR3 is CASSLWGARAHEQFF. The DNA for the CDR3 is TGTGCCAGCAGCTTATGGGGAGCCCGCGCCCATGAGCAGTTCTTC.

The chain employs TRBV19 and TRBJ2-7; 8 bases map to TRBD1. Germline CDR1 reads LNHDA; CDR2 reads SQIVND (reference sequence). With V trimmed by 5 bases and J by 2 bases, 8 bases remained unmatched. The CDR3 covers 15 residues. The CDR3: CASSFRPGQAYEQYF. The CDR3 DNA reads as TGTGCCAGTAGTTTCCGCCCGGGACAGGCCTACGAGCAGTACTTC.

This clone was seen only a few times. The V call is TRBV18, the J call TRBJ2-1, with 8 bases fitting TRBD1. Germline V gene data show CDR1 as KGHSH and CDR2 as LQKENI. Trimming cost V 3 bases and J 4 bases; bases outside gene matches: 5. This CDR3 region has 15 residues. Written as DNA, the CDR3 is TGTGCCAGCTCACCTCGCCGGACAGGGTACAATGAGCAGTTCTTC. This gives the protein CASSPRRTGYNEQFF.

This clone was recorded a few times. The chain couples TRBV5-4 to TRBJ1-4; D unresolved. Germline lookup yields CDR1 SGHNT and CDR2 YYREEE (reference sequence). Trimming cost V 2 bases and J 3 bases, with 14 bases left between them. This CDR3 spans 16 amino acids. CDR3 coding DNA: TGTGCCAGCAGCTTACGTGTGCCGGCGGCTAATGAAAAACTGTTTTTT. Protein sequence: CASSLRVPAANEKLFF.

CDR3 loop: CASSPRDRYNSPLHF. CDR3 in DNA: TGTGCCAGTAGTCCCAGGGACAGGTATAATTCACCCCTCCACTTT. The V gene is TRBV19, the J gene TRBJ1-6; 8 bases line up with TRBD1. CDR3 length: 15 amino acids. The germline V gene has CDR1 LNHDA and CDR2 SQIVND (reference sequence). Trimming at V came to 5 bases and at J to 4 bases, leaving 4 bases not matched to a gene.

This sequence joins TRBV7-2 and TRBJ2-4, with D perhaps matching TRBD2 (5 bases). This CDR3 is built from 16 residues. Trimming shortened V by 2 bases and J by 8 bases, and 19 bases separated the two germline ends. Looked up from germline, CDR1 is SGHTA and CDR2 is FQGNSA. The CDR3 region is CASSLYRPRAEDIQYF. CDR3 bases: TGTGCCAGCAGCTTATATCGCCCGAGGGCCGAGGACATTCAGTACTTC.

The J gene is TRBJ1-4, the V gene TRBV6-1; 7 bases line up with TRBD1. The CDR3 loop spans 14 amino acids. V lost 5 bases, J lost 4 bases, and 4 bases stayed unmatched. Germline V gives CDR1 MNHNS, CDR2 SASEGT. The CDR3 loop reads CASSMTGSNEKLFF. In DNA form, the CDR3 reads TGTGCCAGCAGTATGACAGGGAGTAATGAAAAACTGTTTTTT.

This clone came up once. The chain links TRBV5-1 to TRBJ2-1, with 8 positions matching TRBD1. Germline V gene sequence: CDR1 SGHRS, CDR2 YFSETQ. Losses at the gene ends were 9 bases for V and 3 bases for J; bases not matched to a gene: 5. The CDR3 extends over 13 amino acids. CDR3 coding DNA: TGCGCCACCTCAACAGGGGGCTACAATGAGCAGTTCTTC. Amino acid sequence: CATSTGGYNEQFF.

V and J are TRBV5-6 and TRBJ1-4; D is uncertain. The germline V gene encodes CDR1 SGHDT and CDR2 YYEEEE. This CDR3 region has 12 residues. V lost 2 bases and J lost 17, with 16 bases in between. The CDR3: CASSFFGGIGFF. In DNA, the CDR3 is TGTGCCAGCAGCTTTTTTGGAGGGATCGGTTTTTTT.

In this sample, this clone turned up a few times. This sequence joins TRBV6-5 and TRBJ2-7, with D maybe TRBD1 (6 bases). The CDR3 has 14 amino acids. V was trimmed by 4 bases and J by 3 bases, leaving 13 bases between them. Germline V gene sequence: CDR1 MNHEY, CDR2 SVGAGI. This CDR3 reads CASSLGQTNYEQYF. For the CDR3, the DNA is TGTGCCAGCAGTTTAGGACAGACTAACTACGAGCAGTACTTC.

The CDR3 DNA reads TGTGCCAGCAGACCCGGGACTATCACCGGGGAGCTGTTTTTT. Its protein is CASRPGTITGELFF. This chain links TRBV28 with TRBJ2-2; 7 bases fit TRBD2. The J segment lost 4 bases and the V segment lost 6 bases, leaving 5 bases of the junction unmatched. The CDR3 is made up of 14 amino acids. The germline CDR1 and CDR2 sequences are MDHEN and SYDVKM.

V gene TRBV15 combines with J gene TRBJ1-2; D uncertain. The germline V gene has CDR1 LNHNV and CDR2 YYDKDF (reference sequence). The CDR3 loop spans 13 amino acids. Trimming left V 5 bases short and J 4 bases short, with 11 bases between. The CDR3 here is CATSPGNGYGYTF. The CDR3 DNA is TGTGCCACCAGCCCCGGGAATGGCTATGGCTACACCTTC.

In its sample, this clone was seen a few times. This sequence joins TRBV7-9 and TRBJ1-2; possible D gene TRBD1, 6 bases. The V end was cut by 5 bases, the J end by 7 bases, with 17 bases between. The germline V gene has CDR1 SEHNR and CDR2 FQNEAQ (reference sequence). The CDR3 spans 14 residues. The chain's CDR3 is CASSADSWGVGYTF. The CDR3 DNA reads TGTGCCAGCAGCGCGGACAGCTGGGGTGTTGGCTACACCTTC. Supplemented by reference TRBV7-9 and TRBJ1-2, the full variable domain reads DTGVSQNPRHKITKRGQNVTFRCDPISEHNRLYWYRQTLGQGPEFLTYFQNEAQLEKSRLLSDRFSAERPKGSFSTLEIQRTEQGDSAMYLCASSADSWGVGYTFGSGTRLTVV.

The chain couples TRBV5-1 to TRBJ1-1; D gene ambiguous. This CDR3 is 13 amino acids long. Germline loops: CDR1 SGHRS, CDR2 YFSETQ. Trimming shortened V by 6 bases and J by 1 base, and 10 bases separated the two germline ends. The CDR3 reads CASNRGPNTEAFF. The CDR3 coding sequence is TGCGCCAGCAACAGAGGGCCGAACACTGAAGCTTTCTTT. Using reference TRBV5-1 and TRBJ1-1 for the parts outside the CDR3, the full variable domain is KAGVTQTPRYLIKTRGQQVTLSCSPISGHRSVSWYQQTPGQGLQFLFEYFSETQRNKGNFPGRFSGRQFSNSRSEMNVSTLELGDSALYLCASNRGPNTEAFFGQGTRLTVV.

V and J are TRBV7-2 and TRBJ1-1; the D gene is possibly TRBD1 (5 bases). Germline V lookup: CDR1 SGHTA, CDR2 FQGNSA. Trimming shortened V by 5 bases and J by 0 bases, and 13 bases separated the two germline ends. This CDR3 spans 15 amino acids. The CDR3 is CASSRGGTMNTEAFF. The CDR3, as DNA: TGTGCCAGCAGCCGCGGAGGGACGATGAACACTGAAGCTTTCTTT. Supplemented by reference TRBV7-2 and TRBJ1-1, the full variable domain reads GAGVSQSPSNKVTEKGKDVELRCDPISGHTALYWYRQSLGQGLEFLIYFQGNSAPDKSGLPSDRFSAERTGGSVSTLTIQRTQQEDSAVYLCASSRGGTMNTEAFFGQGTRLTVV.